This T cell receptor beta chain was documented in a study of blood T cells in healthy people across ages (dated by TCRdb to between 2015 and 2017). Notes on the research overall: In model experiments, template switching captured roughly one uniquely barcoded TCR beta cDNA molecule for every two T cells. For two donors (one aged 18 to 29 and one aged 80 or older), the study analyzed two additional independent replicas of 1 million unique cDNA reads from the same blood draw. Donors were grouped into four age groups: young (average 16 years), middle-aged (around 39), aged (around 66) and long-lived (roughly 80). To avoid experimental bias, donors of different ages were distributed randomly across sequencing lanes. Using deep sequencing normalized with unique cDNA molecular identifiers, the study measured how TCR beta repertoire diversity changes with age.

With respect to this clonotype: Its antigen has not been determined. Per-base qualities were not stored, and no clone one base away is much larger.

Library construction relied on 5' RACE. TCRdb records Illumina HiSeq 2500 as the sequencer. The second PCR ran for about 6 to 12 cycles and used a J-beta primer mix along with a sample-barcoded 5' primer. A unique molecular identifier was introduced onto each TCR beta cDNA molecule by a template-switch 5' adaptor carrying 12 random nucleotides. At least 2.5 million CDR3-containing paired-end reads were obtained from each sample. The Mint cDNA synthesis kit, primed by a TRBC-specific oligonucleotide, was used to synthesize first-strand cDNA from all RNA. Following uracil-DNA glycosylase treatment, all cDNA underwent a first 18-cycle PCR with the universal primers M1SS and BC2_uni_R. The authors' analysis ran thus. For normalization, 1 million high-quality reads were randomly selected from each sample, with every read carrying a distinct molecular identifier. Reads with shared molecular identifiers were discarded instead of being binned into consensus sequences. MiTCR, with a Q25 quality threshold and the strictest error-elimination algorithm, was used for CDR3 identification, clonotype clustering and error correction. Lower-bound total TCR beta diversity was estimated with a nonparametric unseen species model using Euler transformation. TCRdb took the public reads, trimmed them with fastp at Q25, ran MiXCR for clone calling and kept in-frame beta chains. Rows with a matching CDR3 protein are joined into one entry that keeps the most common DNA and genes. These V and J calls originate from TCRdb's pipeline instead of the authors' own analysis. The table for this sample lists around 790,000 distinct CDR3 sequences; around 45% of them were counted only once. The ten largest make up roughly 18% of the sample.

Donors were a few dozen systemically healthy Caucasian individuals from Russia aged roughly 6 to 100 years. Each donor gave roughly 9.5 milliliters of peripheral blood, collected into EDTA-treated Vacutainer tubes. Ficoll-Paque density-gradient centrifugation was used to isolate PBMCs, with at least 7 million obtained per sample. Trizol reagent was used to extract total RNA from PBMCs, with at least 6 micrograms per sample. For every donor, an aliquot of PBMCs went through flow cytometry to measure the percentages of naive CD45RAhigh/CD27high T cells. V drops 0 bases and J drops 3 bases, leaving 11 bases in between. From the cysteine through the phenylalanine, the CDR3 covers 15 amino acids. Only CDR3 DNA is held: 45 bases, read in frame from base 1. The germline V gene sets CDR1 to ENHRY and CDR2 to SYGVKD. The investigation overall reported the following: Estimates of total diversity based on one million sequenced T cells were regarded as lower bounds and as underestimates. Observed TCR beta diversity per million T cells fell roughly linearly with age, and a significant reduction was already apparent by age roughly 41. Observed TCR beta diversity correlated strongly with the percentage of naive T cells measured by flow cytometry. Because donor CMV infection status was unknown, age-related changes in expanded clonotypes were potentially confounded. Compared with the aged group, the long-lived group had more naive CD4+ T cells, fewer expanded clones and increased TCR diversity, suggesting age selection. Because profiling used bulk unsorted PBMCs, naive and antigen-experienced compartments could not be compared conclusively.

The sequencing sample was made of blood. The receptor was derived from a man in his 60s in good health. The chain employs TRBV10-3 and TRBJ1-1, with a weak D call of TRBD1 (6 bases match). The DNA is as follows: TGTGCCATCAGTGAGTCGGGGGGCGTCGACACTGAAGCTTTCTTT. This encodes CAISESGGVDTEAFF.